These 24 T cell receptor beta chains were all obtained from the same sample, sequenced in a study of T cell responses to AZD1222 COVID-19 vaccine. Using immunoSEQ multiplex PCR, the repertoire was profiled, and TCRdb retains in-frame clones only, with some absent. This sample has tens of thousands of clones; 80% to 90% occur once, and the top ten carry under 35%. Specimen: peripheral blood, collected on day 0 of AZD1222 vaccination. These receptors were taken from an adult in good health.

The gene calls are TRBV4-3 and TRBJ1-6, with D possibly matching TRBD1 (5 bases). CDR1 LGHNA and CDR2 YSLEER come from the germline V gene. The CDR3 runs to 14 residues. Between the trimmed V and J ends, which lost 4 bases and 5 bases, there was a span of 9 bases. The CDR3 nucleotides are TGCGCCAGCAGCCGGGACTTAGATAATTCACCCCTCCACTTT. Its translation: CASSRDLDNSPLHF.

The chain recombines TRBV6-5 with TRBJ2-1; the match to TRBD2 covers 13 bases. After removal of 6 bases from V and 10 bases from J, the junction contained 6 bases not matched to a gene. From germline, CDR1 is MNHEY and CDR2 SVGAGI. There are 14 residues in the CDR3. This CDR3 reads CASRGTSGAWEQFF. The CDR3 DNA follows: TGTGCCAGCAGAGGGACTAGCGGGGCGTGGGAGCAGTTCTTC.

The chain recombines TRBV29-1 with TRBJ1-1; D remains unclear. CDR1 SQVTM and CDR2 ANQGSEA come from the germline V gene. The CDR3 consists of 11 residues. Trimming stripped 2 bases from V and 5 bases from J, with 6 bases between. CDR3 residues: CSVERRTEAFF. For the CDR3, the DNA is TGCAGCGTTGAACGCAGAACTGAAGCTTTCTTT.

The V call is TRBV7-9, the J call TRBJ2-1; the D call may be TRBD1 or TRBD2 (5 bases each). Trimming removed 3 bases at V and 4 bases at J, with 16 bases between. The CDR3 is 16 amino acids. Per germline, CDR1 SEHNR and CDR2 FQNEAQ (reference sequence). The CDR3 DNA reads TGTGCCAGCAGCTTGAGAGGGACGACGGGGTACAATGAGCAGTTCTTC. Translating it yields CASSLRGTTGYNEQFF.

The chain couples TRBV28 to TRBJ1-1; the D gene is possibly TRBD1 (5 bases). Germline V gene lookup returns CDR1 MDHEN and CDR2 SYDVKM. V lost 3 bases, J lost 8 bases, and 19 bases lay in between. This CDR3 is 15 amino acids long. CDR3 coding DNA: TGTGCCAGCAGTTTGCAAACTCCGGTACACAGGGAAGCTTTCTTT. Translation: CASSLQTPVHREAFF.

A single count supports this clone. CDR3 coding DNA: TGTGCCACACGAGGTGGGGAGGGGGAGACCCAGTACTTC. This encodes CATRGGEGETQYF. The chain carries TRBV3-1 (or the pseudogene TRBV3-2) and TRBJ2-5, with TRBD2 matching over 7 bases. The CDR3 consists of 13 residues. The V gene's germline CDR1 is LGHDT and CDR2 YNNKEL (reference sequence). V was clipped by 10 bases and J by 5 bases; unmatched bases: 10.

This clone has only one observation. CDR3 DNA: TGTGCCAGCAGCATACGGGGACTAGCGGGAGGGTCAAATGAGCAGTTCTTC. It is translated as CASSIRGLAGGSNEQFF. This chain uses TRBV9 with TRBJ2-1; 16 nucleotides match TRBD2. Trimming cost V 4 bases and J 7 bases; bases outside gene matches: 8. Germline-derived CDR1 and CDR2 are SGDLS and YYNGEE. This CDR3 has 17 residues. Looking up the rest from reference TRBV9 and TRBJ2-1 gives the full variable domain: DSGVTQTPKHLITATGQRVTLRCSPRSGDLSVYWYQQSLDQGLQFLIQYYNGEERAKGNILERFSAQQFPDLHSELNLSSLELGDSALYFCASSIRGLAGGSNEQFFGPGTRLTVL.

The chain carries TRBV4-1 and TRBJ2-2; 13 positions agree with TRBD2. There are 15 residues in the CDR3. The V gene end was trimmed by 5 bases and the J gene end by 9 bases; junction bases not matched to a gene: 6. The germline V gene has CDR1 MGHRA and CDR2 YSYEKL. CDR3 residues: CASSTGLAGRRELFF. The CDR3 nucleotides read TGCGCCAGCAGCACGGGACTAGCGGGACGCCGGGAGCTGTTTTTT.

V usage is TRBV19 and J usage is TRBJ2-1; D remains unclear. The ends were cut back, 8 bases at V and 4 bases at J, with 9 bases in the middle. Germline-derived CDR1 and CDR2 are LNHDA and SQIVND (reference sequence). The CDR3 length is 12 residues. CDR3: CASGRDYNEQFF. The CDR3 DNA reads TGTGCCAGTGGAAGAGATTACAATGAGCAGTTCTTC. The complete variable domain, with remaining parts taken from reference TRBV19 and TRBJ2-1, reads DGGITQSPKYLFRKEGQNVTLSCEQNLNHDAMYWYRQDPGQGLRLIYYSQIVNDFQKGDIAEGYSVSREKKESFPLTVTSAQKNPTAFYLCASGRDYNEQFFGPGTRLTVL.

The count of this clone is one. The rearrangement links TRBV6-2 or TRBV6-3 to TRBJ1-2; D is undetermined. The V gene's germline CDR1 is MNHEY and CDR2 SVGEGT. This CDR3 is built from 19 residues. V shed 2 bases and J shed 3 bases, with 25 bases lying between them. The DNA of the CDR3 is TGTGCCAGCAGTTACGGTGGAATGCCTGTGGGTTTCGGAGACTATGGCTACACCTTC. Residues: CASSYGGMPVGFGDYGYTF.

The V gene is TRBV9, the J gene TRBJ1-5; possibly TRBD1 for D (6 bases). In germline, CDR1 is SGDLS, CDR2 YYNGEE. Between the trimmed V and J ends, which lost 0 bases and 3 bases, there was a span of 7 bases. CDR3 size: 14 residues. CDR3 in DNA: TGTGCCAGCAGCGTAGGACAGGCCAATCAGCCCCAGCATTTT. It specifies CASSVGQANQPQHF.

The rearrangement joins TRBV7-9 to TRBJ2-1; 13 nucleotides line up with TRBD2. Trimming at V came to 4 bases and at J to 7 bases, leaving 7 bases not matched to a gene. The CDR3 has 16 amino acids. The V gene's germline CDR1 is SEHNR and CDR2 FQNEAQ (reference sequence). This chain's CDR3 is CASSSPTSGRPNEQFF. As DNA, the CDR3 is TGTGCCAGCAGCTCCCCGACTAGCGGGAGGCCAAATGAGCAGTTCTTC.

This sequence joins TRBV3-1 (or the pseudogene TRBV3-2) and TRBJ2-3; the D call may be TRBD1 or TRBD2 (5 bases each). CDR3 length: 17 residues. Looked up from germline, CDR1 is LGHDT and CDR2 is YNNKEL (reference sequence). With 0 bases removed from V and 0 bases from J, the gap between germline ends came to 13 bases. The CDR3 DNA sequence: TGTGCCAGCAGCCAAGAACGGGCCGGGGCCAGCACAGATACGCAGTATTTT. Translating gives CASSQERAGASTDTQYF.

V is TRBV28 and J is TRBJ1-5; D is unresolved. This CDR3 contains 13 residues. Looked up from germline, CDR1 is MDHEN and CDR2 is SYDVKM. The V and J ends lost 3 bases and 3 bases respectively, with 6 bases between them. DNA of the CDR3: TGTGCCAGCAGTTTTGAGTACAATCAGCCCCAGCATTTT. Protein: CASSFEYNQPQHF.

This chain uses TRBV11-2 with TRBJ2-5; D is ambiguous. Germline lookup yields CDR1 SGHAT and CDR2 FQNNGV. The V and J ends lost 3 bases and 3 bases respectively, with 8 bases between them. This CDR3 is 13 amino acids long. CDR3 DNA: TGTGCCAGCAGCTTCGGCGGTGAAGAGACCCAGTACTTC. This codes for CASSFGGEETQYF.

The chain employs TRBV28 and TRBJ2-2, with D uncertain. Trimming took 9 bases from V and 0 from J, leaving 8 bases between them. The length of the CDR3 is 13 residues. The germline CDR1 and CDR2 sequences are MDHEN and SYDVKM. CDR3 region: CASVEANTGELFF. CDR3 bases: TGTGCCAGTGTAGAAGCGAACACCGGGGAGCTGTTTTTT. Drawing the rest from reference TRBV28 and TRBJ2-2, the complete variable domain is DVKVTQSSRYLVKRTGEKVFLECVQDMDHENMFWYRQDPGLGLRLIYFSYDVKMKEKGDIPEGYSVSREKKERFSLILESASTNQTSMYLCASVEANTGELFFGEGSRLTVL.

The chain carries TRBV9 and TRBJ2-7; 9 bases align to TRBD1. The CDR3 is 15 residues long. J gave up 3 bases and V 0 bases, and 4 bases lay outside the gene matches. CDR1 SGDLS and CDR2 YYNGEE come from the germline V gene. The CDR3 DNA is TGTGCCAGCAGCGTAGGACAGGGGGTCGTCTACGAGCAGTACTTC. Residues: CASSVGQGVVYEQYF.

The chain joins TRBV27 to TRBJ2-5; 16 bases map to TRBD2. Germline CDR1 is MNHEY and CDR2 is SMNVEV (reference sequence). This CDR3 has 17 residues. Losses at the gene ends were 4 bases for V and 5 bases for J; bases not matched to a gene: 7. The CDR3 DNA is TGTGCCAGCAGTTCGGGACTAGCGGGAGGGCCCTCGGAGACCCAGTACTTC. It codes for CASSSGLAGGPSETQYF.

The chain recombines TRBV6-6 with TRBJ1-3; 10 bases fit TRBD1. V shed 6 bases and J 0 bases; nucleotides not matched to a gene: 20. This CDR3 spans 21 amino acids. Germline-derived CDR1 and CDR2 are MNHNY and SVGAGI (reference sequence). CDR3 coding DNA: TGTGCCAGCAGCGCGGGGGTGGGACAGGGGAAACGAGCGAGCTCTGGAAACACCATATATTTT. It is translated as CASSAGVGQGKRASSGNTIYF.

This sequence joins TRBV6-5 and TRBJ2-1; D remains ambiguous. CDR3 length equals 12 residues. CDR1 is MNHEY and CDR2 is SVGAGI in the germline V gene. V lost 3 bases and J lost 5, with 5 bases in between. The CDR3 DNA reads TGTGCCAGCAGTTATACGGACAATGAGCAGTTCTTC. Protein sequence: CASSYTDNEQFF.

The rearrangement links TRBV11-3 to TRBJ1-2; D ambiguous. The CDR3 spans 14 residues. In germline, CDR1 is SGHNT, CDR2 YENEEA. CDR3 region: CASEFRYGRDGYTF. The CDR3 region has the DNA TGTGCGAGCGAGTTTAGGTATGGGCGAGATGGCTACACCTTC. Together with reference TRBV11-3 and TRBJ1-2, the CDR3 gives the full variable domain: EAGVVQSPRYKIIEKKQPVAFWCNPISGHNTLYWYLQNLGQGPELLIRYENEEAVDDSQLPKDRFSAERLKGVDSTLKIQPAELGDSAVYLCASEFRYGRDGYTFGSGTRLTVV.

The chain carries TRBV9 and TRBJ2-5; 8 nucleotides align to TRBD1. After removal of 3 bases from V and 5 bases from J, the junction contained 6 bases not matched to a gene. Germline V gene data show CDR1 as SGDLS and CDR2 as YYNGEE. This CDR3 spans 14 amino acids. DNA of the CDR3: TGTGCCAGCAGCGAAACAGGGGGACGCGAGACCCAGTACTTC. Its translation is CASSETGGRETQYF.

This clone appeared once. The chain joins TRBV28 to TRBJ1-5, with D possibly being TRBD1 (5 bases). Germline CDR1 MDHEN, CDR2 SYDVKM. The CDR3 consists of 15 residues. The V gene lost 7 bases and the J gene lost 1 base, with 14 bases spanning the gap. This CDR3 is CASTLLGGSNQPQHF. In nucleotides, the CDR3 is TGTGCCAGCACCCTATTGGGGGGAAGCAATCAGCCCCAGCATTTT.

The chain joins TRBV6-4 to TRBJ2-7, with TRBD2 identical over 9 bases. The CDR3 runs 16 residues. CDR1 MRHNA and CDR2 SNTAGT come from the germline V gene. V lost 3 bases to trimming and J lost 5 bases; unmatched junction nucleotides: 11. In nucleotides, the CDR3 is TGTGCCAGCAGTGAGCTTGGTTGGCGGGAGGGCCACGAGCAGTACTTC. Encoded protein: CASSELGWREGHEQYF.